The clone carrying this T cell receptor (beta chain) came up a few times. The target antigen is unknown. The CDR3 contains 13 residues. Trimming took 2 bases from V and 4 from J, leaving 6 bases between them. MiXCR, applied by TCRdb to the RT-PCR reads, yields one record per CDR3 protein. The sample carries about 650,000 distinct CDR3 sequences, around 13% recorded once. This specimen comes from a study of response to subunit inactivated influenza vaccine. Study-level points and caveats: Authors suggested few new T cells are recruited by each seasonal influenza vaccination.

This chain connects TRBV12-3 or TRBV12-4 to TRBJ1-5; no clear D gene. Specimen: PBMCs from blood, collected 14 days before vaccination. The TCR was taken from a man aged 50-60 years who received an inactivated influenza vaccine. The DNA of the CDR3 is TGTGCCAGCAGTTTACATCAGAATCAGCCCCAGCATTTT. Translating it yields CASSLHQNQPQHF.